The 17 T cell receptor beta chains below come from one sample, sequenced in a study of CD8+CD57+ T cells in acquired aplastic anemia. The study profiled TCR beta VDJ and CDR3 using genomic DNA as template. TCRdb redid the calling of the reads with MiXCR, one entry per CDR3 protein. The sample shows 160,000 or so distinct CDR3 sequences, 47% of them seen only once. An expansion of CD8+CD57+ cells by flow cytometry had been shown in patients chosen for sequencing. Sequencing was performed on sorted CD4+, CD8+, or CD8+CD57+ T cells (not recorded which) from PBMCs. These TCRs come from a human donor with aplastic anemia.

J is TRBJ1-1 and V is TRBV6-1; D ambiguous. Per the germline V gene, CDR1 is MNHNS and CDR2 is SASEGT. The CDR3 is 13 amino acids. With 4 bases removed from V and 0 bases from J, the gap between germline ends came to 6 bases. As DNA, the CDR3 is TGTGCCAGCAGTGTTGAGGTGAACACTGAAGCTTTCTTT. It is translated as CASSVEVNTEAFF.

This clonotype was counted at least ten times. Written as DNA, the CDR3 is TGCGCCAGCAGCTTCGGACAGGGGACAGATACGCAGTATTTT. Translating it yields CASSFGQGTDTQYF. The chain combines TRBV4-1 with TRBJ2-3, with TRBD1 matching over 9 bases. Germline V gene lookup returns CDR1 MGHRA and CDR2 YSYEKL. The CDR3 contains 14 residues. J gave up 3 bases and V 5 bases, and 3 bases lay outside the gene matches.

The chain is built from TRBV29-1 and TRBJ1-2; 7 bases agree with TRBD1. With 3 bases clipped from V and 2 bases from J, the junction kept 3 bases outside the gene matches. CDR1 and CDR2 from the germline V gene are SQVTM and ANQGSEA. The CDR3 is made up of 13 amino acids. Here the CDR3 DNA reads TGCAGCGTTGATTCGACAGGGAACTATGGCTACACCTTC. Its translation is CSVDSTGNYGYTF.

V and J are TRBV7-3 and TRBJ2-7; D is ambiguous. The ends were cut back, 0 bases at V and 7 bases at J, with 16 bases in the middle. The CDR3 is 15 amino acids. Per the germline V gene, CDR1 is SGHTA and CDR2 is FQGTGA. The CDR3: CASSLTLQPTGEQYF. The DNA of the CDR3 is TGTGCCAGCAGCTTAACTCTCCAACCCACCGGGGAGCAGTACTTC.

The sample holds a few counts of this clonotype. The V call is TRBV18, the J call TRBJ2-7; D remains unclear. Germline lookup yields CDR1 KGHSH and CDR2 LQKENI. CDR3 length: 15 residues. Deletions cut 2 bases from V and 4 bases from J, with 15 bases between. The chain's CDR3 is CASSPGGALVYEQYF. The CDR3 region has the DNA TGTGCCAGCTCACCAGGCGGAGCCTTAGTGTACGAGCAGTACTTC.

This clonotype has a handful of counts. The chain joins TRBV7-2 to TRBJ2-1; D not certain. CDR3 length: 15 amino acids. Trimming shortened V by 3 bases and J by 2 bases, and 11 bases separated the two germline ends. Germline V gene sequence: CDR1 SGHTA, CDR2 FQGNSA. CDR3 amino acids: CASSFKGSPYNEQFF. CDR3 sequence (DNA): TGTGCCAGCAGCTTTAAAGGTAGTCCCTACAATGAGCAGTTCTTC. The whole variable domain, filled in from reference TRBV7-2 and TRBJ2-1, reads GAGVSQSPSNKVTEKGKDVELRCDPISGHTALYWYRQSLGQGLEFLIYFQGNSAPDKSGLPSDRFSAERTGGSVSTLTIQRTQQEDSAVYLCASSFKGSPYNEQFFGPGTRLTVL.

The CDR3 sequence is CASSPVTQSEKLFF. CDR3 DNA: TGTGCCAGCTCACCAGTCACACAGAGTGAAAAACTGTTTTTT. The chain links TRBV18 to TRBJ1-4; D remains unclear. Deletions cut 2 bases from V and 7 bases from J, with 11 bases between. Germline V CDR1 and CDR2: KGHSH, LQKENI. This CDR3 has 14 amino acids.

In its sample, this clonotype was seen many times. The chain joins TRBV13 to TRBJ2-3, with 7 bases identical to TRBD1. The CDR3 totals 16 residues. The germline gives CDR1 PRHDT, CDR2 FYEKMQ (reference sequence). The ends lost 3 bases at V and 0 bases at J; junction bases unmatched: 6. The CDR3 spells CASSLIGGSSTDTQYF. In DNA, the CDR3 is TGTGCCAGCAGCTTGATAGGGGGCAGTAGCACAGATACGCAGTATTTT.

This clonotype was seen repeatedly, ten times or more. The V and J genes are TRBV29-1 and TRBJ1-2; the D gene is possibly TRBD1 (5 bases). V dropped 5 bases and J dropped 0 bases, with 10 bases sitting between them. The CDR3 is 13 residues long. Germline CDR1 SQVTM, CDR2 ANQGSEA. CDR3 sequence (DNA): TGCAGCGTTTTCGGGGGAGCTAACTATGGCTACACCTTC. Translation gives CSVFGGANYGYTF.

The count of this clonotype is one. The J gene is TRBJ2-7, the V gene TRBV7-9; 9 bases align to TRBD1. Trimming took 5 bases from V and 6 from J; bases not matched to a gene: 11. The CDR3 sequence is 15 residues long. Germline CDR1 reads SEHNR; CDR2 reads FQNEAQ (reference sequence). The CDR3 here is CASSPWGTGMGEQYF. As DNA, the CDR3 is TGTGCCAGCAGCCCTTGGGGGACAGGGATGGGCGAGCAGTACTTC.

This clonotype was picked up a small number of times. The chain links TRBV2 to TRBJ2-7; 9 bases agree with TRBD1. The germline V gene encodes CDR1 SNHLY and CDR2 FYNNEI. The CDR3 runs 17 residues. Germline trimming cut 6 bases from V and 5 bases from J; bases unmatched to any gene: 17. As DNA, the CDR3 is TGTGCCAGCAGCCCGGGACAGGGTAGGATCGGTCGTCACGAGCAGTACTTC. This sequence encodes CASSPGQGRIGRHEQYF.

Comments on this clonotype: Since a much larger clone is just one base distant, this may be a read error. The V gene is TRBV12-3 or TRBV12-4, the J gene TRBJ1-2; possible D gene TRBD1, 5 bases. The germline V and J ends were trimmed by 3 bases and 7 bases, with 18 bases remaining between them. The CDR3 covers 15 residues. Written as DNA, the CDR3 is TGTGCCAGCAGTTTCTTGGGGGTAGGGAGTTTTGGCTACACCTTC. Protein product: CASSFLGVGSFGYTF.

On this clonotype itself: A read error may explain this, as a much larger clone is one base away. This chain links TRBV6-2 or TRBV6-3 with TRBJ2-3; D unclear. TRBJ1-5 matches the DNA end more closely, so the J call is doubtful. The CDR3 consists of 14 residues. Looked up from germline, CDR1 is MNHEY and CDR2 is SVGEGT. The CDR3 bases are TGTGCCAGCAGTTACGAAGCCACCACAGATACGCAGCATTTT. Protein: CASSYEATTDTQHF.

The chain joins TRBV29-1 to TRBJ2-3; 7 nucleotides line up with TRBD2. Germline V gives CDR1 SQVTM, CDR2 ANQGSEA. V lost 4 bases and J lost 3; bases outside the gene matches: 7. CDR3 length equals 14 residues. Here the CDR3 DNA reads TGCAGCGTTGGAGCGCTAGCGGATACAGATACGCAGTATTTT. This sequence encodes CSVGALADTDTQYF.

Ten or more counts support this clonotype. V is TRBV6-4 and J is TRBJ2-1, with TRBD2 identical over 7 bases. The CDR3 extends over 15 amino acids. V lost 5 bases and J lost 3; bases outside the gene matches: 7. The V gene's germline CDR1 is MRHNA and CDR2 SNTAGT. CDR3 sequence: CASSTGTTFYNEQFF. The CDR3 DNA sequence: TGTGCCAGCAGTACCGGGACTACCTTCTACAATGAGCAGTTCTTC.

The chain combines TRBV20-1 with TRBJ1-1; possibly TRBD1 for D (5 bases). CDR3 size: 10 residues. V lost 3 bases and J 9 bases, leaving 8 bases between the germline ends. CDR1 and CDR2 from the germline V gene are DFQATT and SNEGSKA (reference sequence). In DNA, the CDR3 is TGCAGTGCTAGTGTGGGGCAAGCTTTCTTT. Translation gives CSASVGQAFF.

This clonotype has ten or more counts. V is TRBV5-8 and J is TRBJ2-7; 9 bases match TRBD1. CDR1 and CDR2 from the germline V gene are SGHTS and YDEGEE. Unmatched junction bases numbered 6, after V lost 6 bases and J lost 5 bases. This CDR3 comprises 13 residues. CDR3 coding DNA: TGTGCCAGCACCTTCGGACAGGGGAACGAGCAGTACTTC. Encoded protein: CASTFGQGNEQYF.